This T cell receptor (beta chain) comes out of a study of blood T cell repertoires in COVID-19. Background on the study: Samples taken during acute and convalescent COVID-19 were collected in the United States, Italy and Spain. T cells, B-cell-depleted T cells, or PBMCs supplied cDNA or gDNA.

Germline assignment: CDR1 MNHEY and CDR2 SVGEGT. Trimming took off 2 bases at V and 5 bases at J, with 18 bases between the two ends. CDR3 size: 16 residues. Study processing details: It was from reference gene primer amplification that nucleated cell counts were estimated. Here immunoSEQ multiplex PCR was the method, and the copy in TCRdb shows in-frame clones only, minus some. V and J calls and clone size come straight from that table; D and trimming were deduced from the DNA. The sample has approximately 210,000 clones; around 88% are singletons. This clone was picked up one time. The clonotype comes from a man younger than 35 with active or convalescent COVID-19. Sequencing used peripheral blood. V gene TRBV6-2 or TRBV6-3 combines with J gene TRBJ1-1; D may be TRBD1 (5 bases). CDR3 DNA: TGTGCCAGCAGTTACGGGGCAGGCCGGGGGGGGACTGAAGCTTTCTTT. It yields the protein CASSYGAGRGGTEAFF.